Sequencing of this TCR beta chain was carried out in a study of T cell responses to AZD1222 COVID-19 vaccine. This CDR3 comprises 13 residues. With 6 bases removed from V and 0 bases from J, the gap between germline ends came to 8 bases. The germline V gene has CDR1 ENHRY and CDR2 SYGVKD. TCRdb keeps only in-frame clones here, not all; method: immunoSEQ multiplex PCR. This sample yields approximately 130,000 clones, of which 80% to 90% are seen a single time; around 9.5% belongs to the top ten. Turning to this clone: Its matching antigen is unknown.

Whole-study results and caveats: Spike-wide coverage was observed for vaccine-associated CD4 TCRs, with dominant responses at 160-218 and 743-854.

This TCR derives from an adult who received the AZD1222 COVID-19 vaccine. The sample consisted of peripheral blood, taken 28 days after the second AZD1222 dose. The rearrangement links TRBV10-3 to TRBJ1-1; no clear D. The CDR3 coding sequence is TGTGCCATCAGACTACTCATGAACACTGAAGCTTTCTTT. This encodes CAIRLLMNTEAFF.